The source of this TCR beta chain is a study of shared clonotypes between healthy human individuals. Using immunoSEQ multiplex PCR, the repertoire was profiled, and TCRdb retains in-frame clones only, with some absent. The sample contains more than 1.2 million clones, 98% of which appear only once. Germline lookup yields CDR1 SGHNT and CDR2 YYREEE (reference sequence). With V trimmed by 3 bases and J by 1 base, 13 bases remained unmatched. The CDR3 loop spans 18 amino acids. Sequencing was carried out using naive CD4+ T cells sorted from blood. Subset here: CD45RA+ positively selected. The origin of this receptor is a man younger than 45 in good health. J is TRBJ2-3 and V is TRBV5-4; 8 bases align to TRBD2. This chain's CDR3 is CASSSYISGTVGTDTQYF. CDR3 in DNA: TGTGCCAGCAGCTCCTACATTAGCGGGACTGTTGGCACAGATACGCAGTATTTT.